The 5 T cell receptor beta chains in this list originate from one sample, sequenced in a study of blood T cells in healthy people across ages. Using a J-beta primer mix together with a sample-barcoded 5' primer, a second PCR was run for about 7 to 12 cycles. TCRdb re-called the 5' RACE reads through MiXCR, storing one row per CDR3 protein. The repertoire includes about 690,000 distinct CDR3 sequences, over 40% of them detected once, and approximately 29% sits in the top ten. Sequencing input: blood. These receptors were taken from an elderly man in good health.

The chain couples TRBV5-1 to TRBJ1-1; perhaps TRBD1 as D (5 bases). Trimming left V 0 bases short and J 0 bases short, with 12 bases between. The CDR3 has 16 amino acids. Germline V CDR1 and CDR2: SGHRS, YFSETQ. The CDR3 nucleotides are TGCGCCAGCAGCTTGGGGAGGGGATACCTGAACACTGAAGCTTTCTTT. Its protein product is CASSLGRGYLNTEAFF. The full variable domain, completed using reference TRBV5-1 and TRBJ1-1, is KAGVTQTPRYLIKTRGQQVTLSCSPISGHRSVSWYQQTPGQGLQFLFEYFSETQRNKGNFPGRFSGRQFSNSRSEMNVSTLELGDSALYLCASSLGRGYLNTEAFFGQGTRLTVV.

This chain joins TRBV6-1 and TRBJ2-4; either TRBD1 or TRBD2 may supply D (5 bases each). The CDR3 covers 16 residues. V lost 8 bases, J lost 13 bases, and 30 bases lay in between. The germline CDR1 and CDR2 sequences are MNHNS and SASEGT. In DNA form, the CDR3 reads TGTGCCAGCCCTAGGGGCGTCGGGGTTTCCTACAATGAGCAGTACTTC. Its protein is CASPRGVGVSYNEQYF.

V is TRBV28 and J is TRBJ1-5; 8 bases are shared with TRBD1. Germline V gene sequence: CDR1 MDHEN, CDR2 SYDVKM. The CDR3 sequence is 15 residues long. V dropped 10 bases and J dropped 5; count of bases not matched to a gene: 13. This CDR3 is CAILGRQGRHQPQHF. CDR3 nucleotide sequence: TGTGCCATCCTGGGTCGACAGGGGCGTCATCAGCCCCAGCATTTT.

This clonotype was seen at least ten times. The chain employs TRBV28 and TRBJ2-5, with 9 bases identical to TRBD1. This CDR3 has 16 amino acids. CDR1 and CDR2 from the germline V gene are MDHEN and SYDVKM. Trimming cost V 6 bases and J 7 bases; bases outside gene matches: 15. CDR3 loop: CASRRGQGIGGVTQYF. DNA of the CDR3: TGTGCCAGCAGACGGGGACAGGGTATTGGAGGGGTGACCCAGTACTTC.

This chain connects TRBV5-1 to TRBJ2-1; TRBD2 aligns across 7 bases. This CDR3 region has 14 residues. V lost 2 bases and J lost 7; bases outside the gene matches: 6. Germline values: CDR1 SGHRS, CDR2 YFSETQ. The chain's CDR3 is CASSFREDRNEQFF. CDR3 sequence (DNA): TGCGCCAGCAGCTTCCGGGAGGACCGAAATGAGCAGTTCTTC. The full variable domain, rest sourced from reference TRBV5-1 and TRBJ2-1, is KAGVTQTPRYLIKTRGQQVTLSCSPISGHRSVSWYQQTPGQGLQFLFEYFSETQRNKGNFPGRFSGRQFSNSRSEMNVSTLELGDSALYLCASSFREDRNEQFFGPGTRLTVL.